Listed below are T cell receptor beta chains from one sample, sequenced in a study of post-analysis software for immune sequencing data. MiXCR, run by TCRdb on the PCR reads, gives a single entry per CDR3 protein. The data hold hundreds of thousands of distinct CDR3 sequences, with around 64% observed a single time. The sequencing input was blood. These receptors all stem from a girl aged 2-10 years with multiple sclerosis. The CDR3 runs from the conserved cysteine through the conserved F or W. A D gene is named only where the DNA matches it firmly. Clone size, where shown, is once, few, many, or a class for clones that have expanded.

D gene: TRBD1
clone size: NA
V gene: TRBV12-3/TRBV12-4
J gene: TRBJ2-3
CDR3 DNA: TGTGCCAGCAGTTTCCGGGACAGGGCGTTCGTGGATACGCAGTATTTT
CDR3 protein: CASSFRDRAFVDTQYF

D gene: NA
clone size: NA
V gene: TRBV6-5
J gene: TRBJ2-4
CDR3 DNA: TGTGCCAGCAGAGATCGGGGGGCGAACAAAAACATTCAGTACTTC
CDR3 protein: CASRDRGANKNIQYF

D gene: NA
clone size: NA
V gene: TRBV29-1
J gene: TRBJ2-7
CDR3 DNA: TGCAGCGTTGAAGCTGGGAAAATCGGGGACTCCTACGAGCAGTACTTC
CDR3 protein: CSVEAGKIGDSYEQYF

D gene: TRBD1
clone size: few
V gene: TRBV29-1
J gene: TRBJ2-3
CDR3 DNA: TGCAGCGCCGGGCCCGACAGGGCCGCGGATACGCAGTATTTT
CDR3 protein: CSAGPDRAADTQYF

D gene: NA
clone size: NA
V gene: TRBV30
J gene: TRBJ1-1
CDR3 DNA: TGTGCCTGGAGTCTGGGCCGGATGAACACTGAAGCTTTCTTT
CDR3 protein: CAWSLGRMNTEAFF

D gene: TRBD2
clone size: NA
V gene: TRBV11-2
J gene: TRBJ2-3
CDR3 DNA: TGTGCCAGCAGCTTAGGACTGGCGGGGGGACCCGGCACGCAGTATTTT
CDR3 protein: CASSLGLAGGPGTQYF

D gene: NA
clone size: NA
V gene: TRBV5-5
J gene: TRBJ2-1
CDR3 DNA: TGTGCCAGCAGCTTCGAAGGGGCACCGTACAATGAGCAGTTCTTC
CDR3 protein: CASSFEGAPYNEQFF

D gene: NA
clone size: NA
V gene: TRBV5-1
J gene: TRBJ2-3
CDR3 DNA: TGCGCCAGCATGTTACAGGGGACTGTTCAAGATACGCAGTATTTT
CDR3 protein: CASMLQGTVQDTQYF

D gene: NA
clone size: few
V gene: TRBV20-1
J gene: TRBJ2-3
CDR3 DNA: TGCAGTGCTATACCATACGCGCGGAGCACAGATACGCAGTATTTT
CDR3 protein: CSAIPYARSTDTQYF

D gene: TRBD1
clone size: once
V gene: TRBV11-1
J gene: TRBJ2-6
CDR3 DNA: TGTGCCAGCAGCTTAGGTTTAACCTGGACAGGCCAAAAGAGCTCTGGGGCCAACGTCCTGACTTTC
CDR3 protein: CASSLGLTWTGQKSSGANVLTF

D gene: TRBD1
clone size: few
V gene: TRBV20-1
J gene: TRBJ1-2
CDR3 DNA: TGCAGTGCTGGACAGGGGAGACCCTATGGCTACACCTTC
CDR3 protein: CSAGQGRPYGYTF

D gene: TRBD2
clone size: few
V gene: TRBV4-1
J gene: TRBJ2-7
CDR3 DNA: TGCGCCAGCGGGGGACTAGGGTCCTACGAGCAGTACTTC
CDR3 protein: CASGGLGSYEQYF

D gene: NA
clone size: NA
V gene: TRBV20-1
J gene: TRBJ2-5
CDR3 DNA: TGCAGTGCCACCTCCCCGACAGGACAAGAGACCCAGTACTTC
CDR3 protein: CSATSPTGQETQYF

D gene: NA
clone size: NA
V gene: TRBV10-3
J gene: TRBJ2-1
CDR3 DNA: TGTGCCACCAGAGGCCAGGAAGATGACAATGAGCAGTTCTTC
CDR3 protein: CATRGQEDDNEQFF

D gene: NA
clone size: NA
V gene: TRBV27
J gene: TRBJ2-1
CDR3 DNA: TGTGCCAGCAGTTTATCCGTTCTCAATGAGCAGTTCTTC
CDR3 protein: CASSLSVLNEQFF

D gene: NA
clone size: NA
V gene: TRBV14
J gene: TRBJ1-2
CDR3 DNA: TGTGCCAGCAGCCCTAGGACGTCCAGTACTAACTATGGCTACACCTTC
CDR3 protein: CASSPRTSSTNYGYTF

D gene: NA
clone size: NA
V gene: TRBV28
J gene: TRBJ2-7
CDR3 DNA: TGTGCCAGCAGTCCCCCGTGGGGGGGGCTCTACGAGCAGTACTTC
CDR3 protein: CASSPPWGGLYEQYF

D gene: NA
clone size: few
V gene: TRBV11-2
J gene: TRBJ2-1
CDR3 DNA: TGTGCCAGCAGCTTCGGGGTCAATGAGCAGTTCTTC
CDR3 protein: CASSFGVNEQFF

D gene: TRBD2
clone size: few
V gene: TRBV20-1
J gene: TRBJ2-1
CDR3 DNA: TGCAGTGCTAGAGTGGGCGGGGGACCCCCCTACAATGAGCAGTTCTTC
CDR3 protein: CSARVGGGPPYNEQFF

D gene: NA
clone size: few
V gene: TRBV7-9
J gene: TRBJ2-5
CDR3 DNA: TGTGCCAGCAGCTCTCTTAAGGGGGAGAGGGGGGAGCAGTACTTC
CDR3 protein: CASSSLKGERGEQYF

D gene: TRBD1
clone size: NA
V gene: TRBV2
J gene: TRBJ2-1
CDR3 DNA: TGTGCCAGCAGGAGGACAGGGGTGGTCGATGAGCAGTTCTTC
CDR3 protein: CASRRTGVVDEQFF

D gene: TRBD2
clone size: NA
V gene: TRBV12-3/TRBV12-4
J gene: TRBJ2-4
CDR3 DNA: TGTGCCAGCAGTTTAGGGGAGGGAGGAACCAAAAACATTCAGTACTTC
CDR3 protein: CASSLGEGGTKNIQYF

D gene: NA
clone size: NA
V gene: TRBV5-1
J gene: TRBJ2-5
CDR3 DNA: TGCGCCAGCAGCTGGGGAGGAGTGCAAGAGACCCAGTACTTC
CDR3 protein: CASSWGGVQETQYF

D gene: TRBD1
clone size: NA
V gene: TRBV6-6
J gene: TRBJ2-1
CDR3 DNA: TGTGCCAGCTCCAGGGGACAGACATACAATGAGCAGTTCTTC
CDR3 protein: CASSRGQTYNEQFF

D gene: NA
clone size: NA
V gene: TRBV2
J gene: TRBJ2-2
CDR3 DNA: TGTGCCAGCACCCTAGGGGCCGGGGAGCTGTTTTTT
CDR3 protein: CASTLGAGELFF

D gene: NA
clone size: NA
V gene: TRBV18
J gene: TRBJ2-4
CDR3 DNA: TGTGCCAGCTCACCAGACGGGAGTGGCAAAAACATTCAGTACTTC
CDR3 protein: CASSPDGSGKNIQYF

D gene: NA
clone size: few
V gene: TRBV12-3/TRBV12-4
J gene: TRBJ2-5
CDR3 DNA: TGTGCCAGCAGTTTAGCTGGAATCCAAGAGACCCAGTACTTC
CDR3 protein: CASSLAGIQETQYF

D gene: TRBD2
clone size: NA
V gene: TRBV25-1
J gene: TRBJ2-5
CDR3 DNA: TGTGCCAGCAGTGTCACCAGTCAAAATATGAGCGGGGGGTACCAAGAGACCCAGTACTTC
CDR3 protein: CASSVTSQNMSGGYQETQYF

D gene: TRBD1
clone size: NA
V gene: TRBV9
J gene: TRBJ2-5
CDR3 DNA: TGTGCCAGCAGCGTAGCGCGGGAGACAGGGGGCTTAGAGACCCAGTACTTC
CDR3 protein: CASSVARETGGLETQYF

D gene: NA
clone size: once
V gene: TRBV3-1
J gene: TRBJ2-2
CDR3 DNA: TGTGCCAGCAGCCAGGGGCCATCCGGGGTCCACGGGGAGCTGTTTTTT
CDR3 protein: CASSQGPSGVHGELFF

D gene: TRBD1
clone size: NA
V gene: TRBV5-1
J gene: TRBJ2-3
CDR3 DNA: TGCGCCAGCAGCTTGACAGGGGGCATCACAGATACGCAGTATTTT
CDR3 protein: CASSLTGGITDTQYF

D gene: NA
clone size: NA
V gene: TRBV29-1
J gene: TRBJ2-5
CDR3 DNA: TGCAGCGTTCGCAAGGGGCTTCAAGAGACCCAGTACTTC
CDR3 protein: CSVRKGLQETQYF